This T cell receptor (beta chain) appears in the sequencing data of a study of cytomegalovirus exposure and HLA in healthy donors. For the study at large: Across almost 400 genotyped donors, about 80% landed in the Caucasian-associated ancestry cluster. General study points: In vitro assays verified that a few CMV-associated chains recognized CMV antigens specifically. An analysis was carried out later, and it reportedly showed fewer N-insertions in an Asian-associated ancestry cluster than the approximately 700-donor mean.

In regard to this clone: Its antigen is undetermined.

The PCR employed 60 Vbeta primers together with 13 Jbeta primers. Some clones are missing from TCRdb's copy, which holds only in-frame ones; the method was immunoSEQ multiplex PCR. The profile shows about 160,000 clones, 70% of them singletons. Germline lookup yields CDR1 SGHDT and CDR2 YYEEEE. The V end lost 2 bases, the J end lost 5 bases, and 8 bases lay between the germline ends. The CDR3 consists of 14 residues. Sequenced input: PBMCs. The chain employs TRBV5-6 and TRBJ1-6, with D possibly TRBD1 on 6 matching bases. The origin of this receptor is a man aged 18 to 30 in good health and CMV-seropositive. The CDR3 DNA reads TGTGCCAGCAGCTTCAGGACAGATAATTCACCCCTCCACTTT. Encoded protein: CASSFRTDNSPLHF.